The sequence of this T cell receptor (beta chain) was determined in a study of identifying expanded T cells in peripheral blood. Findings and caveats of the study: Approximately two-week clone count variance significantly increased as total template count grew. Over around two and four weeks, about 15 and 18 clones changed, versus roughly 1.2 between replicates.

Only in-frame clones appear in the TCRdb table, and some are missing; sequencing was by immunoSEQ multiplex PCR. The table lists 100,000 to 150,000 clones, roughly 84% of them singletons. As for this clone: Its antigen is undetermined.

V lost 3 bases to trimming and J lost 4 bases, with 18 bases between them. Germline V lookup: CDR1 SGHNT, CDR2 YENEEA. The CDR3 is 16 residues long. During the collection period, no donor immune events like infections were recorded. The rearrangement links TRBV11-3 to TRBJ1-2; no clear D. The clonotype originates from a person aged 18 to 70 in good health. The material sequenced was blood. CDR3 sequence reads: CASSFSPTSPLYGYTF. The CDR3 DNA reads as TGTGCCAGCAGCTTTTCCCCGACCAGCCCTCTCTATGGCTACACCTTC.